The 20 T cell receptor beta chains given below trace back to one sample, sequenced in a study of CD8 T cells in ankylosing spondylitis. TCRdb processed the 5' RACE reads anew with MiXCR; each CDR3 protein has one entry. The sample shows approximately 110,000 distinct CDR3 sequences, 24% of them seen only once. Sequenced: synovial fluid, either unsorted or a sorted T cell fraction (not recorded which). Receptors were obtained from a male donor with ankylosing spondylitis.

This clonotype was seen more than once but under ten times. The V and J genes are TRBV20-1 and TRBJ1-2; D possibly corresponds to TRBD1 (5 bases). Trimming took 0 bases from V and 5 from J, leaving 10 bases between them. Germline V gene lookup returns CDR1 DFQATT and CDR2 SNEGSKA (reference sequence). The CDR3 covers 13 residues. The CDR3 sequence: CSARDHGGYGYTF. The CDR3 nucleotides are TGCAGTGCTAGAGATCATGGGGGATATGGCTACACCTTC.

This clonotype was observed at least ten times. DNA for the CDR3: TGCAGTGCTATCTCCGGGACTAGCGAAGATACGCAGTATTTT. It specifies CSAISGTSEDTQYF. The rearrangement joins TRBV20-1 to TRBJ2-3, with 10 bases fitting TRBD2. Germline lookup yields CDR1 DFQATT and CDR2 SNEGSKA (reference sequence). The junction had 6 bases not matched to a gene; V was cut back by 4 bases and J by 5 bases. The CDR3 sequence is 14 residues long.

This rearrangement joins TRBV6-2 or TRBV6-3 to TRBJ2-7; possible D gene TRBD1, 5 bases. This CDR3 region has 14 residues. From germline, CDR1 is MNHEY and CDR2 SVGEGT. Deletions cut 5 bases from V and 1 base from J, with 12 bases between. For the CDR3, the DNA is TGTGCCAGCAGTATTTGGGCAGGGTCCTACGAGCAGTACGTC. The encoded protein is CASSIWAGSYEQYV.

The gene calls are TRBV5-1 and TRBJ1-2; no clear D gene. Between the trimmed V and J ends, which lost 4 bases and 4 bases, there was a span of 14 bases. Germline loops: CDR1 SGHRS, CDR2 YFSETQ. This CDR3 is built from 14 residues. For the CDR3, the DNA is TGCGCCAGCAGCCCCGATAGGCTTTCCTATGGCTACACCTTC. It specifies CASSPDRLSYGYTF.

The table lists this clonotype with a few counts. The V call is TRBV21-1, the J call TRBJ2-1; the listed D gene, TRBD2, was not tested against the DNA. TRBV21-1 is recorded as a pseudogene. The CDR3 consists of 16 residues. CDR3 DNA: TGTGCCAGCAGCATGGATAGCGGGAAATTCTACAATGAGCAGTTCTTC. Translation gives CASSMDSGKFYNEQFF.

The J gene is TRBJ2-3, the V gene TRBV29-1; 9 nucleotides align to TRBD2. V lost 8 bases, J lost 1 base, and 7 bases stayed unmatched. This CDR3 is 14 amino acids long. Per the germline V gene, CDR1 is SQVTM and CDR2 is ANQGSEA. CDR3 in DNA: TGCAGCCCGCGCGGGGGGGTGGGCACAGATACGCAGTATTTT. Its protein is CSPRGGVGTDTQYF.

This chain links TRBV7-9 with TRBJ2-2; TRBD2 agrees at 9 bases. V shed 1 base and J 4 bases; nucleotides not matched to a gene: 4. CDR1 and CDR2 from the germline V gene are SEHNR and FQNEAQ (reference sequence). The CDR3 sequence is 16 residues long. The CDR3 DNA follows: TGTGCCAGCAGCTTAGAGCGGGGGGATCCCACCGGGGAGCTGTTTTTT. Translating it yields CASSLERGDPTGELFF.

Only a few counts were recorded for this clonotype. V gene TRBV18 combines with J gene TRBJ2-7; TRBD2 agrees at 7 bases. After removal of 2 bases from V and 3 bases from J, the junction contained 10 bases not matched to a gene. In germline, CDR1 is KGHSH, CDR2 LQKENI. The CDR3 extends over 16 amino acids. The CDR3 coding sequence is TGTGCCAGCTCACCATCCCTTACGCTAGCGGACTACGAGCAGTACTTC. Protein: CASSPSLTLADYEQYF.

The rearrangement uses TRBV7-2 and TRBJ2-7; tentative D call: TRBD2 (6 bases). The CDR3 consists of 14 residues. V shed 2 bases and J shed 2 bases, with 10 bases lying between them. The germline CDR1 and CDR2 sequences are SGHTA and FQGNSA. This CDR3 reads CASSLQRVPYEQYF. CDR3 bases: TGTGCCAGCAGCTTACAGCGGGTTCCCTACGAGCAGTACTTC. The full variable domain, in which reference TRBV7-2 and TRBJ2-7 provide the parts outside the CDR3, is GAGVSQSPSNKVTEKGKDVELRCDPISGHTALYWYRQSLGQGLEFLIYFQGNSAPDKSGLPSDRFSAERTGGSVSTLTIQRTQQEDSAVYLCASSLQRVPYEQYFGPGTRLTVT.

There are many counts of this clonotype. The genes are TRBV24-1 and TRBJ2-6, with D uncertain. The germline gives CDR1 KGHDR, CDR2 SFDVKD. CDR3 length: 18 residues. V was shortened by 0 bases and J by 0 bases, with 11 bases between the two germline ends. The DNA for the CDR3 is TGTGCCACCAGTGATTTGCGGACCGACCACTCTGGGGCCAACGTCCTGACTTTC. As protein: CATSDLRTDHSGANVLTF.

The chain has TRBV20-1 and TRBJ2-1; 8 bases fit TRBD1. The CDR3 contains 15 residues. V lost 6 bases to trimming and J lost 5 bases; unmatched junction nucleotides: 12. Germline V gives CDR1 DFQATT, CDR2 SNEGSKA (reference sequence). CDR3 protein: CSAPSRRGLNNEQFF. CDR3 nucleotide sequence: TGCAGTGCGCCGAGTCGCAGGGGGCTCAACAATGAGCAGTTCTTC.

Ten or more counts support this clonotype. J is TRBJ2-7 and V is TRBV20-1, with a weak D call TRBD1 (7 bases). This CDR3 comprises 14 residues. Germline values: CDR1 DFQATT, CDR2 SNEGSKA (reference sequence). V was cut by 0 bases and J by 5 bases, with 14 bases left in between. CDR3 bases: TGCAGTGCTAGAGAAGGTGGAGGGGGCCACGAGCAGTACTTC. Its protein is CSAREGGGGHEQYF.

This clonotype was seen ten or more times. The chain is built from TRBV7-9 and TRBJ2-5; no reliable D call. The V gene's germline CDR1 is SEHNR and CDR2 FQNEAQ (reference sequence). V was trimmed by 1 base and J by 1 base, leaving 13 bases between them. This CDR3 contains 16 residues. The CDR3 nucleotides read TGTGCCAGCAGCTTAGGGCGGCTAAGCGCCCAAGAGACCCAGTACTTC. Encoded protein: CASSLGRLSAQETQYF.

This clonotype was detected a few times. V and J are TRBV27 and TRBJ1-4; tentatively, D is TRBD1 (6 bases). The germline V and J ends were trimmed by 2 bases and 7 bases, with 14 bases remaining between them. This CDR3 has 15 residues. Germline CDR1 is MNHEY and CDR2 is SMNVEV (reference sequence). This chain's CDR3 is CASSLRGGSGEKLFF. CDR3 coding DNA: TGTGCCAGCAGTTTAAGGGGGGGGAGCGGTGAAAAACTGTTTTTT. Based on the CDR3 plus reference TRBV27 and TRBJ1-4, the full variable domain is EAQVTQNPRYLITVTGKKLTVTCSQNMNHEYMSWYRQDPGLGLRQIYYSMNVEVTDKGDVPEGYKVSRKEKRNFPLILESPSPNQTSLYFCASSLRGGSGEKLFFGSGTQLSVL.

The rearrangement uses TRBV12-3 or TRBV12-4 and TRBJ1-3; D gene ambiguous. The CDR3 is 16 amino acids. Trimming removed 5 bases at V and 4 bases at J, with 18 bases between. CDR3 DNA sequence: TGTGCCAGCAGTCAAGTCGACCAAGACTACGGAAACACCATATATTTT. It translates to CASSQVDQDYGNTIYF.

Here the CDR3 reads CASSPDNQETQYF. The DNA of the CDR3 is TGCGCCAGCAGCCCGGACAACCAAGAGACCCAGTACTTC. The chain is built from TRBV5-1 and TRBJ2-5; D is perhaps TRBD1 (5 bases). The length of the CDR3 is 13 residues. The V end lost 4 bases, the J end lost 0 bases, and 7 bases lay between the germline ends. Germline assignment: CDR1 SGHRS and CDR2 YFSETQ.

The chain recombines TRBV4-1 with TRBJ2-3; no reliable D call. Trimming pared 0 bases from V and 9 bases from J, leaving 13 bases between. The length of the CDR3 is 14 residues. Germline CDR1 reads MGHRA; CDR2 reads YSYEKL. CDR3 nucleotides: TGCGCCAGCAGCCAAGAGATCGGCGGTCTGACGCAGTATTTT. Its translation is CASSQEIGGLTQYF.

This chain connects TRBV27 to TRBJ1-5; D not certain. Trimming shortened V by 7 bases and J by 2 bases, and 21 bases separated the two germline ends. Germline V gene lookup returns CDR1 MNHEY and CDR2 SMNVEV (reference sequence). This CDR3 has 17 residues. This CDR3 is CASKLPRVPGGNQPQHF. The DNA of the CDR3 is TGTGCCAGCAAATTACCTCGGGTCCCAGGCGGCAATCAGCCCCAGCATTTT.

The J gene is TRBJ2-1, the V gene TRBV30; the D gene could be TRBD1 or TRBD2 (7 bases each). This CDR3 has 16 amino acids. V gave up 5 bases and J gave up 2 bases, with 19 bases separating them. Germline CDR1 GTSNPN, CDR2 SVGIG (reference sequence). CDR3 residues: CAWQLPQGGPYNEQFF. The DNA for the CDR3 is TGTGCCTGGCAACTACCGCAGGGGGGGCCCTACAATGAGCAGTTCTTC. The entire variable domain, with the rest obtained from reference TRBV30 and TRBJ2-1, is as follows: SQTIHQWPATLVQPVGSPLSLECTVEGTSNPNLYWYRQAAGRGLQLLFYSVGIGQISSEVPQNLSASRPQDRQFILSSKKLLLSDSGFYLCAWQLPQGGPYNEQFFGPGTRLTVL.

This clonotype was picked up a small number of times. The chain employs TRBV25-1 and TRBJ2-5, with 10 bases identical to TRBD2. This CDR3 has 13 residues. Trimming took 6 bases from V and 2 from J; bases not matched to a gene: 0. Germline lookup yields CDR1 MGHDK and CDR2 SYGVNS. In DNA form, the CDR3 reads TGTGCCAGCAGGACTAGCGGGCAAGAGACCCAGTACTTC. Protein product: CASRTSGQETQYF. Full variable domain (remainder filled in from reference TRBV25-1 and TRBJ2-5): EADIYQTPRYLVIGTGKKITLECSQTMGHDKMYWYQQDPGMELHLIHYSYGVNSTEKGDLSSESTVSRIRTEHFPLTLESARPSHTSQYLCASRTSGQETQYFGPGTRLLVL.